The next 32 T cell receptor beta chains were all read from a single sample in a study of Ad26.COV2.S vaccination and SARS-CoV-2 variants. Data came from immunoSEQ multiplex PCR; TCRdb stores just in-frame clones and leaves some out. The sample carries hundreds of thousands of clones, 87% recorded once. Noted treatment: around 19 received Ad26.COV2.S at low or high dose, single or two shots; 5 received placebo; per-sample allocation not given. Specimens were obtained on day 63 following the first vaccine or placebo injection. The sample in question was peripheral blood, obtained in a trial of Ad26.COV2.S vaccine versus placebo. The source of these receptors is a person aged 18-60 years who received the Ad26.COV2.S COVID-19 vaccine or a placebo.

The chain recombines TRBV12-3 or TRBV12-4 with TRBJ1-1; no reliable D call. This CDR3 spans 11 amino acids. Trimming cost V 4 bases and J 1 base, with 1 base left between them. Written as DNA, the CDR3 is TGTGCCAGCAGTTGGAACACTGAAGCTTTCTTT. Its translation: CASSWNTEAFF.

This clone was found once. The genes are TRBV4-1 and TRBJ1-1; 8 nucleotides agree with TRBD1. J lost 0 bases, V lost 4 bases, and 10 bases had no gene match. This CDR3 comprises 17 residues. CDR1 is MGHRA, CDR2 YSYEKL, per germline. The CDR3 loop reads CASSPRDRLTLNTEAFF. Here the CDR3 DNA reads TGCGCCAGCAGCCCCCGGGACAGGTTAACCCTGAACACTGAAGCTTTCTTT.

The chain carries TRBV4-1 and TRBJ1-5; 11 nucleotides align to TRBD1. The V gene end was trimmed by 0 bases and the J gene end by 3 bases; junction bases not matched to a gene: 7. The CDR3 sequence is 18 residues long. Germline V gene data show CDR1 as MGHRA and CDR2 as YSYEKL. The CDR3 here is CASSQDLGDRGDNQPQHF. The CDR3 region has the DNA TGCGCCAGCAGCCAAGATTTAGGGGACAGGGGGGACAATCAGCCCCAGCATTTT.

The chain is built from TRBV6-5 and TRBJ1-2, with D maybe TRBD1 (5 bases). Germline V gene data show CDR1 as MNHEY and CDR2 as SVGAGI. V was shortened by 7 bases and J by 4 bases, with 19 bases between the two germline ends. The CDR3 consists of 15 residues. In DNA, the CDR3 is TGTGCCAGCACCGATCCTCGTGGGGCAGCCTATGGCTACACCTTC. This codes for CASTDPRGAAYGYTF.

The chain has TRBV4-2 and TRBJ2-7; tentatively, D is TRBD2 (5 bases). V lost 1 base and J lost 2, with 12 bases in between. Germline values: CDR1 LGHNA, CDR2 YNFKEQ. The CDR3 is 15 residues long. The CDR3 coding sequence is TGTGCCAGCAGCCAAGGTGTAGCGATACCCTACGAGCAGTACTTC. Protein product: CASSQGVAIPYEQYF.

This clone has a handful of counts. The CDR3 spells CSVELVGGYEQYF. CDR3 DNA sequence: TGCAGCGTTGAATTGGTAGGGGGATACGAGCAGTACTTC. This sequence joins TRBV29-1 and TRBJ2-7, with D perhaps TRBD1 (6 bases). The CDR3 contains 13 residues. V lost 2 bases, J lost 4 bases, and 12 bases lay in between. The germline CDR1 and CDR2 sequences are SQVTM and ANQGSEA.

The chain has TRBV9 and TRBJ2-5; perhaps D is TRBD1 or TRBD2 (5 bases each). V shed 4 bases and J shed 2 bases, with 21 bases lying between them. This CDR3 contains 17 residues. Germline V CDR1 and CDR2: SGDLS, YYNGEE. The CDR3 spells CASSSGVYEGNQETQYF. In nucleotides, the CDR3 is TGTGCCAGCAGCTCCGGGGTATACGAGGGGAATCAAGAGACCCAGTACTTC.

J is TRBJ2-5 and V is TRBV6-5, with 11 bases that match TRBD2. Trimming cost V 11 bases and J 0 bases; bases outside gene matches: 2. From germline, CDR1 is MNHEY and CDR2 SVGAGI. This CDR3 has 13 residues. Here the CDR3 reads CAEGLADQETQYF. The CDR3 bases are TGTGCCGAGGGACTAGCGGACCAAGAGACCCAGTACTTC.

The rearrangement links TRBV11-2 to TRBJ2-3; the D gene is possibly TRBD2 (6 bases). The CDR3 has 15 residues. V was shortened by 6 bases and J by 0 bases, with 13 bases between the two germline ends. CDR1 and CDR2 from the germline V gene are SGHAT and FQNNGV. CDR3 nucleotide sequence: TGTGCCAGCAGGTCCGCGGGGACTAGCACAGATACGCAGTATTTT. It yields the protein CASRSAGTSTDTQYF.

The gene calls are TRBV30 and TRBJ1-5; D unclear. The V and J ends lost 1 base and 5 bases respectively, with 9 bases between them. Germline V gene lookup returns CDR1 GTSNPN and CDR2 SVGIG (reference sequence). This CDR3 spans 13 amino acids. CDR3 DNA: TGTGCCTGGAGTGGGGGAAAGGATCAGCCCCAGCATTTT. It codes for CAWSGGKDQPQHF.

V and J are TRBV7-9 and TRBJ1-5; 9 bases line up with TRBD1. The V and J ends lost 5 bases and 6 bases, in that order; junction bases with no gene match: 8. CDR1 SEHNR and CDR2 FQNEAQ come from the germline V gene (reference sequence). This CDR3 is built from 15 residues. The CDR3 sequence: CASSPDRGGGQPQHF. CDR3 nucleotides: TGTGCCAGCAGCCCCGACAGGGGGGGAGGTCAGCCCCAGCATTTT.

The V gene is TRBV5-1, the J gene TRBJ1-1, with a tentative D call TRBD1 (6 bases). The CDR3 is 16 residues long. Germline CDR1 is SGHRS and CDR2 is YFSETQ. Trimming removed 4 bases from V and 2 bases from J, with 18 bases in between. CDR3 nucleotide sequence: TGCGCCAGCAGCCCATACTCGACAGGACCAAACACTGAAGCTTTCTTT. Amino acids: CASSPYSTGPNTEAFF.

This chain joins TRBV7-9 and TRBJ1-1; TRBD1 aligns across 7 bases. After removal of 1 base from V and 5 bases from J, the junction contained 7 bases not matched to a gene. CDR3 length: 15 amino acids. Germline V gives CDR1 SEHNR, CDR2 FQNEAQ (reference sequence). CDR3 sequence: CASSLVEGARTEAFF. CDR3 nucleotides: TGTGCCAGCAGCTTAGTGGAGGGGGCGCGAACTGAAGCTTTCTTT.

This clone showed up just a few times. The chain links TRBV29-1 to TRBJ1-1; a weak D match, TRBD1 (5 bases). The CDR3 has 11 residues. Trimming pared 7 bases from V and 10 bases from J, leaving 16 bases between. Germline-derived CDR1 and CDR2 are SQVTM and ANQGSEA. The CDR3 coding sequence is TGCAGCGCCGCGACCGGGGGTCGAGCTTTCTTT. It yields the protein CSAATGGRAFF.

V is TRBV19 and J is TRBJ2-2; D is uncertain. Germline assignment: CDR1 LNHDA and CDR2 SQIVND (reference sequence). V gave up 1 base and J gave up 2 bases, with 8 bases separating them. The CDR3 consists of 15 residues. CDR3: CASSIGWQNTGELFF. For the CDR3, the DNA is TGTGCCAGTAGTATAGGGTGGCAAAACACCGGGGAGCTGTTTTTT.

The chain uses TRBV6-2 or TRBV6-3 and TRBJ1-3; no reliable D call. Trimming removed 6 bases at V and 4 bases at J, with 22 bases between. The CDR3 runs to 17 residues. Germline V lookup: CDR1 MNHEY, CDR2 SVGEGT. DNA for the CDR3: TGTGCCAGCAGCACTACGAAGGGCGGACCGCCCGGAAACACCATATATTTT. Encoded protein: CASSTTKGGPPGNTIYF.

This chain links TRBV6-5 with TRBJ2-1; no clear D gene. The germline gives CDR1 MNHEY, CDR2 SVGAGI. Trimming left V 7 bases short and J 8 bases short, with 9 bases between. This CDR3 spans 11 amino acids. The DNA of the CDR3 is TGTGCCAGCACAATTTTCGATGAGCAGTTCTTC. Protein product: CASTIFDEQFF.

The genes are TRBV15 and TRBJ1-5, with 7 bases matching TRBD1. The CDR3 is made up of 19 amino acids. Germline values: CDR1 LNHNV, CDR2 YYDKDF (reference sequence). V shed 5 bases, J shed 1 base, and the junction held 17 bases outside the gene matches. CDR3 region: CATSGYLGDRGASNQPQHF. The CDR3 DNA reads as TGTGCCACCAGCGGGTACTTAGGGGACAGAGGCGCCAGCAATCAGCCCCAGCATTTT.

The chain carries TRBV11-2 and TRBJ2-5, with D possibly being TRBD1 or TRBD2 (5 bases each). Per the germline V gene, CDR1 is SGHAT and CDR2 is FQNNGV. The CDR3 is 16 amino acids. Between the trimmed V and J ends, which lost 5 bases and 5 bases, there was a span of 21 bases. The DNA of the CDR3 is TGTGCCAGCAGCCGGGGCCTGATGGGGAAGGGTGAGACCCAGTACTTC. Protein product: CASSRGLMGKGETQYF.

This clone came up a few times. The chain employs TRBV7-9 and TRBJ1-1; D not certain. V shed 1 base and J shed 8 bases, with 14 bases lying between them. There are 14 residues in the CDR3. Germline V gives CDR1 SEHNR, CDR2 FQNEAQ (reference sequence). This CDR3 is CASSLGAGIREAFF. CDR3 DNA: TGTGCCAGCAGCTTAGGGGCAGGCATACGCGAAGCTTTCTTT.

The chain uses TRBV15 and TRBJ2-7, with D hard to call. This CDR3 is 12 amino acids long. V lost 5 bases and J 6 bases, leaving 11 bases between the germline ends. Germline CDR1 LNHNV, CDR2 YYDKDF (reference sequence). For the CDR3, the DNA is TGTGCCACCAGCCTGAGCGACGCCGAGCAGTACTTC. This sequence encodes CATSLSDAEQYF.

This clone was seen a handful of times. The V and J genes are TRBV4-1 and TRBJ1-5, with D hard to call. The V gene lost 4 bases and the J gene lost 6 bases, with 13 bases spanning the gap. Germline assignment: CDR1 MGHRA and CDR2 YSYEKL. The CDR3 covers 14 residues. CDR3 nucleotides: TGCGCCAGCAGCCCTTGGGTCCTCGGTCAGCCCCAGCATTTT. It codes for CASSPWVLGQPQHF.

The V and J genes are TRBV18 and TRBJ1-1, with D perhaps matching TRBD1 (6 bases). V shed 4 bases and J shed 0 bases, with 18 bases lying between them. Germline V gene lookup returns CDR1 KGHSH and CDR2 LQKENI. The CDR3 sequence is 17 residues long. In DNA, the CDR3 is TGTGCCAGCTCACTTTCCGGAGGGGGAATTATGAACACTGAAGCTTTCTTT. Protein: CASSLSGGGIMNTEAFF. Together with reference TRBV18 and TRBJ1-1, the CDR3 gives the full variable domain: NAGVMQNPRHLVRRRGQEARLRCSPMKGHSHVYWYRQLPEEGLKFMVYLQKENIIDESGMPKERFSAEFPKEGPSILRIQQVVRGDSAAYFCASSLSGGGIMNTEAFFGQGTRLTVV.

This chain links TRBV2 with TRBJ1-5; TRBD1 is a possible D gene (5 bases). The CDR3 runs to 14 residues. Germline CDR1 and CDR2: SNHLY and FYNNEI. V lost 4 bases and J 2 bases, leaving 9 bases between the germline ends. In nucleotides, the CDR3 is TGTGCCAGCAGTGCAAGGGGTGGCAATCAGCCCCAGCATTTT. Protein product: CASSARGGNQPQHF.

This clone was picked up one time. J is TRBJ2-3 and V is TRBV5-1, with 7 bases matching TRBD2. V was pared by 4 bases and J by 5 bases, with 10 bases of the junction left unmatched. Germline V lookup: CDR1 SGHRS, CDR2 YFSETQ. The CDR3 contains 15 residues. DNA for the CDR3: TGCGCCAGCAGCCTAAAGCGGGGTTCGGGAGATACGCAGTATTTT. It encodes CASSLKRGSGDTQYF.

For the CDR3, the DNA is TGTGCCAGCTCACCAAGCGGCGGGGATACGCAGTATTTT. Its translation is CASSPSGGDTQYF. The chain links TRBV18 to TRBJ2-3, with D possibly TRBD2 on 5 matching bases. CDR1 and CDR2 (germline): KGHSH, LQKENI. The CDR3 length is 13 residues. V was pared by 2 bases and J by 6 bases, with 9 bases between. Full variable domain (remainder filled in from reference TRBV18 and TRBJ2-3): NAGVMQNPRHLVRRRGQEARLRCSPMKGHSHVYWYRQLPEEGLKFMVYLQKENIIDESGMPKERFSAEFPKEGPSILRIQQVVRGDSAAYFCASSPSGGDTQYFGPGTRLTVL.

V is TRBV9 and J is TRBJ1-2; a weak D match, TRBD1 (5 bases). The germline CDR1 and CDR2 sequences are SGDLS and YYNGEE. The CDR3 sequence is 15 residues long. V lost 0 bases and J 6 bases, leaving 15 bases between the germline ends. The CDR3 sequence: CASSVGGLSMDGYTF. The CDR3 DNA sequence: TGTGCCAGCAGCGTAGGGGGACTATCAATGGATGGCTACACCTTC.

The CDR3 DNA reads as TGTGCCAGCAGTTACCGGGGGGGGACGGGCGAGCAGTACTTC. This encodes CASSYRGGTGEQYF. The rearrangement uses TRBV6-5 and TRBJ2-7, with TRBD2 identical over 8 bases. Germline lookup yields CDR1 MNHEY and CDR2 SVGAGI. The CDR3 extends over 14 amino acids. The ends lost 2 bases at V and 6 bases at J; junction bases unmatched: 6.

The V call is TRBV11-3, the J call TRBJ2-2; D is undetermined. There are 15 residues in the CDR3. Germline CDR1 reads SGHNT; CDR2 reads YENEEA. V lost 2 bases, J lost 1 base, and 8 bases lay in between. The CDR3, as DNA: TGTGCCAGCAGCTTAAGGTCCGGGAACACCGGGGAGCTGTTTTTT. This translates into CASSLRSGNTGELFF.

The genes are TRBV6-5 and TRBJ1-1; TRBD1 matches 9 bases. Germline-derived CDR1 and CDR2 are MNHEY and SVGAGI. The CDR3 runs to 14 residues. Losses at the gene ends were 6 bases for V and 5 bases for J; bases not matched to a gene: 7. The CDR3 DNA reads TGTGCCAGCAGCTCGTGGACAGGGGAAACTGAAGCTTTCTTT. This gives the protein CASSSWTGETEAFF.

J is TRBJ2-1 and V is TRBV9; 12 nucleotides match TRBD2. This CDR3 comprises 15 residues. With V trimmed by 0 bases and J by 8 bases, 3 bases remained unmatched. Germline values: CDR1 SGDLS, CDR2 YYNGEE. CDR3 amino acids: CASSVVLAGGHEQFF. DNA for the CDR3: TGTGCCAGCAGCGTAGTACTAGCGGGGGGTCATGAGCAGTTCTTC. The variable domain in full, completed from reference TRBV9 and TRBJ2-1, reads DSGVTQTPKHLITATGQRVTLRCSPRSGDLSVYWYQQSLDQGLQFLIQYYNGEERAKGNILERFSAQQFPDLHSELNLSSLELGDSALYFCASSVVLAGGHEQFFGPGTRLTVL.

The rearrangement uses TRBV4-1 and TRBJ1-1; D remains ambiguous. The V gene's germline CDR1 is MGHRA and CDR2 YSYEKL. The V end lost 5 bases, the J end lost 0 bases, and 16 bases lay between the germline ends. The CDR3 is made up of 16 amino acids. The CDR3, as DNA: TGCGCCAGCAGCAAATGGACGGGTAACCTGAACACTGAAGCTTTCTTT. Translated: CASSKWTGNLNTEAFF.